This TCR beta chain is from a study of blood T cell repertoires in COVID-19. Germline V gene data show CDR1 as SNHLY and CDR2 as FYNNEI. There are 14 residues in the CDR3. V was clipped by 1 base and J by 1 base, with 8 bases between them. How the authors handled the data: For nucleated cells, counts were estimated from reference gene primer amplification. Method: immunoSEQ multiplex PCR; TCRdb's copy keeps in-frame clones and lacks some. The V and J calls and the clone size are those of that table, but D and trimming were determined from the DNA. The sample has about 130,000 clones, roughly 90% seen once. This clone was seen just once.

J is TRBJ2-7 and V is TRBV2; maybe TRBD1 (6 bases). Sequenced sample: peripheral blood. The receptor's source is an older man with active COVID-19. The CDR3 sequence: CASSEGTESYEQYF. The CDR3, as DNA: TGTGCCAGCAGTGAAGGGACAGAGTCCTACGAGCAGTACTTC.